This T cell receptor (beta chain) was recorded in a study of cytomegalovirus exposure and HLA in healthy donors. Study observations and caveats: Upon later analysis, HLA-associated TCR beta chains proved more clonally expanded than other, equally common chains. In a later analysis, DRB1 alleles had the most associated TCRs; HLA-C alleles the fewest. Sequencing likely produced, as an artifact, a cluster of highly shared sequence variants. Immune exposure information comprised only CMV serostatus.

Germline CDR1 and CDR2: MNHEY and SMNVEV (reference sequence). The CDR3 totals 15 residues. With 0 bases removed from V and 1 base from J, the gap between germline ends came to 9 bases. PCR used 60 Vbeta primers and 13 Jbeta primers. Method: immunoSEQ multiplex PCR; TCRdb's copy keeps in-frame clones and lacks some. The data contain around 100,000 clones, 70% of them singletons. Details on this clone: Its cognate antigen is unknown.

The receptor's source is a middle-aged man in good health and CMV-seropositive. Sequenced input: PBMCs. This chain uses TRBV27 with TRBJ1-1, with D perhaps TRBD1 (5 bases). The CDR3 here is CASSLSSQGNTEAFF. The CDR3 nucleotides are TGTGCCAGCAGTTTATCGTCGCAGGGGAACACTGAAGCTTTCTTT.